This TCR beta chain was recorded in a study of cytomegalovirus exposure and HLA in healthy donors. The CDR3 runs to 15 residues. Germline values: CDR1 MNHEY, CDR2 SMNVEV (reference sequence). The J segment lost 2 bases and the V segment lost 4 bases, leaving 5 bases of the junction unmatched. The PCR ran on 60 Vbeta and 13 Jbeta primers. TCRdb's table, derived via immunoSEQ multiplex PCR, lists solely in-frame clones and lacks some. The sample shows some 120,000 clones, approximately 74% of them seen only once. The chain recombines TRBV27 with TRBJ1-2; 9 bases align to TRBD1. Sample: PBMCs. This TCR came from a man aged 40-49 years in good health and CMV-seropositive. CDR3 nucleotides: TGTGCCAGCAGTTCCCAGGGACAGGGAAACTATGGCTACACCTTC. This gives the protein CASSSQGQGNYGYTF.